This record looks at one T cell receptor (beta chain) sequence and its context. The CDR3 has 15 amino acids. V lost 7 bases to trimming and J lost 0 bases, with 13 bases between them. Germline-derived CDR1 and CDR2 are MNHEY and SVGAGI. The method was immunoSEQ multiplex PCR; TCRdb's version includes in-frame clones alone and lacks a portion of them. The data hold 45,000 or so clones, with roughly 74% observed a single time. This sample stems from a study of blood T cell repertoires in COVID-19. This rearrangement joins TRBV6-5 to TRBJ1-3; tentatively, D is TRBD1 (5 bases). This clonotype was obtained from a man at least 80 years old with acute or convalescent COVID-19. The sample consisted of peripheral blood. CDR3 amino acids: CASTRGDFSGNTIYF. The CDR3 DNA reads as TGTGCCAGCACCCGGGGGGACTTCTCTGGAAACACCATATATTTT.